This T cell receptor (beta chain) derives from a study of blood T cell repertoires in COVID-19. In the study overall: PBMCs, B-cell-depleted T cells, or T cells were the source of the cDNA or gDNA that made up the material.

This clone was seen repeatedly, ten times or more. Germline V gives CDR1 SGHAT, CDR2 FQNNGV. This CDR3 has 12 amino acids. Trimming cost V 3 bases and J 6 bases, with 9 bases left between them. Using immunoSEQ multiplex PCR, the repertoire was profiled, and TCRdb retains in-frame clones only, with some absent. The data contain roughly 230,000 clones, 75% to 85% of them singletons. Sequenced: peripheral blood. The chain is built from TRBV11-2 and TRBJ2-7; D gene uncertain. The receptor comes from a woman aged 45-65 years with acute or convalescent COVID-19. The CDR3 nucleotides are TGTGCCAGCAGCTTCATAGATTCCGAGCAGTACTTC. Protein product: CASSFIDSEQYF.